This is a list of T cell receptor beta chains from one sample in a study of shared clonotypes between healthy human individuals. Method: immunoSEQ multiplex PCR; TCRdb's copy keeps in-frame clones and lacks some. This table holds 550,000 to 750,000 clones, roughly 95% found once. Sequenced input: naive CD8+ T cells sorted from blood. All receptors derive from a woman aged 30 to 39 in good health. CDR3s include the opening cysteine and the closing phenylalanine or tryptophan. A D gene is named only where the DNA matches it firmly. Size is stated for part of the rows, as once, few or many counts, or as a class when the clone is expanded.

>TRBV6-6|TRBJ1-2|TRBD1|.
TGTGCCAGCAGTCCTTCCGGGACAGGATCTGGCTACACCTTC
CASSPSGTGSGYTF
>TRBV11-2|TRBJ2-5|.|.
TGTGCCAGCAGCTCCAAGAGAACCCAAGAGACCCAGTACTTC
CASSSKRTQETQYF
>TRBV25-1|TRBJ2-7|.|.
TGTGCCAGCAGTGACCTTTCCGAATACTCCTACGAGCAGTACTTC
CASSDLSEYSYEQYF
>TRBV6-5|TRBJ2-7|.|.
TGTGCCAGCAGTTACTCACCAGGACTCACCTACGAGCAGTACTTC
CASSYSPGLTYEQYF
>TRBV6-1|TRBJ2-3|TRBD2|.
TGTGCCAGCAGTGAACAGCGGGAGAGCACAGATACGCAGTATTTT
CASSEQRESTDTQYF
>TRBV5-1|TRBJ2-7|.|.
TGCGCCAGCAGTTTGGGAGGTTTGGGGAACGAGCAGTACTTC
CASSLGGLGNEQYF
>TRBV5-4|TRBJ2-1|TRBD1|.
TGTGCCAAGGGACAGGCGGGGTATGATGAGCAGTTCTTC
CAKGQAGYDEQFF
>TRBV7-6|TRBJ1-1|.|.
TGTGCCAGCAGCTTAGCGTGGGGGGGGAACACTGAAGCTTTCTTT
CASSLAWGGNTEAFF
>TRBV13|TRBJ1-3|.|.
TGTGCCAGCAGCCTAGGCAGGGGTGGAAACACCATATATTTT
CASSLGRGGNTIYF
>TRBV29-1|TRBJ2-7|TRBD2|.
TGCAGCGTTGAAGGACTAGCGGCCTCCTACGAGCAGTACTTC
CSVEGLAASYEQYF
>TRBV2|TRBJ2-2|.|.
TGTGCCAGCAGTGCCGGGGGGGAGCTGTTTTTT
CASSAGGELFF
>TRBV28|TRBJ2-1|.|.
TGTGCCAGCAGGACTGCGGGTTCTACCTACAATGAGCAGTTCTTC
CASRTAGSTYNEQFF
>TRBV27|TRBJ2-7|.|.
TGTGCCAGCAGCTCCGAAGGGAGCTCCTACGAGCAGTACTTC
CASSSEGSSYEQYF
>TRBV15|TRBJ2-2|.|.
TGTGCCACCAGCAGAGATCTACAGGCCGGGATCTTCACCGGGGAGCTGTTTTTT
CATSRDLQAGIFTGELFF
>TRBV19|TRBJ2-7|.|once
TGTGCCAGTAGTTTTGGTCCGTCCTACGAGCAGTACTTC
CASSFGPSYEQYF